These T cell receptor beta chains were read from a single sample in a study of blood T cell repertoires in COVID-19. TCRdb's copy holds only in-frame clones and misses some; the assay was immunoSEQ multiplex PCR. The data show about 360,000 clones, around nine tenths seen once. Source material: peripheral blood. These receptors originate from a human donor in a cohort sampled during active COVID-19. Both conserved end residues are part of each CDR3. Each record gives: V gene, J gene, clone size, D gene, CDR3 protein, CDR3 DNA. D genes are given only for firm matches. Clone size, where shown, is once, few, many, or a class for clones that have expanded.

v_gene: TRBV7-3; j_gene: TRBJ2-3; abundance: once; d_gene: TRBD1; CDR3aa: CASSPGQGPDTQYF; CDR3nt: TGTGCCAGCAGCCCCGGACAGGGACCAGATACGCAGTATTTT
v_gene: TRBV7-9; j_gene: TRBJ2-3; abundance: NA; d_gene: TRBD2; CDR3aa: CASSLRTQRGGSTDTQYF; CDR3nt: TGTGCCAGCAGCTTACGGACCCAGCGGGGGGGAAGCACAGATACGCAGTATTTT
v_gene: TRBV2; j_gene: TRBJ1-6; abundance: NA; d_gene: TRBD1; CDR3aa: CASRDRGNNSPLHF; CDR3nt: TGTGCCAGCAGGGACAGGGGGAACAATTCACCCCTCCACTTT
v_gene: TRBV4-2; j_gene: TRBJ2-5; abundance: NA; d_gene: TRBD2; CDR3aa: CASSQGGRLAAGETQYF; CDR3nt: TGTGCCAGCAGCCAAGGCGGGAGACTAGCGGCTGGAGAGACCCAGTACTTC
v_gene: TRBV5-1; j_gene: TRBJ1-4; abundance: NA; d_gene: NA; CDR3aa: CASSPDTRANEKLFF; CDR3nt: TGCGCCAGCAGCCCTGACACCAGGGCTAATGAAAAACTGTTTTTT
v_gene: TRBV19; j_gene: TRBJ2-5; abundance: NA; d_gene: NA; CDR3aa: CASSPDREETQYF; CDR3nt: TGTGCCAGTAGTCCCGACAGAGAAGAGACCCAGTACTTC
v_gene: TRBV30; j_gene: TRBJ2-7; abundance: NA; d_gene: TRBD1; CDR3aa: CAWQGQGSYEQYF; CDR3nt: TGTGCCTGGCAGGGACAGGGGTCCTACGAGCAGTACTTC
v_gene: TRBV19; j_gene: TRBJ2-1; abundance: NA; d_gene: TRBD2; CDR3aa: CASSIRRGTDNEQFF; CDR3nt: TGTGCCAGTAGTATAAGGCGGGGGACCGACAATGAGCAGTTCTTC
v_gene: TRBV19; j_gene: TRBJ1-2; abundance: NA; d_gene: NA; CDR3aa: CASSIGQGGYGYTF; CDR3nt: TGTGCCAGTAGTATAGGCCAGGGAGGATATGGCTACACCTTC
v_gene: TRBV5-4; j_gene: TRBJ2-5; abundance: NA; d_gene: TRBD2; CDR3aa: CASSPSGGWEETQYF; CDR3nt: TGTGCCAGCAGCCCGTCCGGGGGGTGGGAGGAGACCCAGTACTTC
v_gene: TRBV2; j_gene: TRBJ2-7; abundance: NA; d_gene: NA; CDR3aa: CASRTREASYEQYF; CDR3nt: TGTGCCAGCAGGACAAGGGAGGCCTCCTACGAGCAGTACTTC
v_gene: TRBV24-1; j_gene: TRBJ2-7; abundance: NA; d_gene: NA; CDR3aa: CATRPITRQIFYEQYF; CDR3nt: TGTGCCACCAGGCCCATTACCCGACAGATCTTCTACGAGCAGTACTTC
v_gene: TRBV4-2; j_gene: TRBJ2-1; abundance: NA; d_gene: NA; CDR3aa: CASSQGWGGRAAEQFF; CDR3nt: TGTGCCAGCAGCCAAGGGTGGGGAGGACGTGCGGCTGAGCAGTTCTTC
v_gene: TRBV19; j_gene: TRBJ1-2; abundance: NA; d_gene: NA; CDR3aa: CASSRLSTATNYGYTF; CDR3nt: TGTGCCAGTTCCAGGTTATCGACAGCCACTAACTATGGCTACACCTTC
v_gene: TRBV7-3; j_gene: TRBJ1-1; abundance: NA; d_gene: NA; CDR3aa: CASSPRRGGETEAFF; CDR3nt: TGTGCCAGCAGCCCCCGACGGGGAGGGGAAACTGAAGCTTTCTTT
v_gene: TRBV4-2; j_gene: TRBJ2-7; abundance: NA; d_gene: TRBD2; CDR3aa: CASSQTGLAGTYEQYF; CDR3nt: TGTGCCAGCAGCCAAACGGGACTAGCGGGGACCTACGAGCAGTACTTC
v_gene: TRBV28; j_gene: TRBJ2-3; abundance: NA; d_gene: NA; CDR3aa: CAYGSTDTQYF; CDR3nt: TGTGCCTACGGGAGCACAGATACGCAGTATTTT
v_gene: TRBV19; j_gene: TRBJ1-3; abundance: NA; d_gene: NA; CDR3aa: CASSRIPGQGSGNTIYF; CDR3nt: TGTGCCAGTAGTAGGATACCGGGACAAGGCTCTGGAAACACCATATATTTT
v_gene: TRBV12-3/TRBV12-4; j_gene: TRBJ1-1; abundance: NA; d_gene: NA; CDR3aa: CASSLERGEAFF; CDR3nt: TGTGCCAGCAGTTTAGAGCGTGGTGAAGCTTTCTTT
v_gene: TRBV6-5; j_gene: TRBJ2-7; abundance: NA; d_gene: TRBD1; CDR3aa: CASSKRQGANYEQYF; CDR3nt: TGTGCCAGCAGCAAGAGACAGGGGGCTAATTACGAGCAGTACTTC
v_gene: TRBV15; j_gene: TRBJ2-3; abundance: NA; d_gene: TRBD2; CDR3aa: CATSRGLPGLAGTDTQYF; CDR3nt: TGTGCCACCAGCAGAGGGCTACCGGGACTAGCGGGCACAGATACGCAGTATTTT
v_gene: TRBV6-1; j_gene: TRBJ1-2; abundance: NA; d_gene: TRBD1; CDR3aa: CASSLGQSIYGYTF; CDR3nt: TGTGCCAGCAGCCTGGGACAGTCGATCTATGGCTACACCTTC
v_gene: TRBV5-4; j_gene: TRBJ2-1; abundance: NA; d_gene: TRBD1; CDR3aa: CASSLGGTASYNEQFF; CDR3nt: TGTGCCAGCAGCTTGGGTGGGACAGCATCCTACAATGAGCAGTTCTTC